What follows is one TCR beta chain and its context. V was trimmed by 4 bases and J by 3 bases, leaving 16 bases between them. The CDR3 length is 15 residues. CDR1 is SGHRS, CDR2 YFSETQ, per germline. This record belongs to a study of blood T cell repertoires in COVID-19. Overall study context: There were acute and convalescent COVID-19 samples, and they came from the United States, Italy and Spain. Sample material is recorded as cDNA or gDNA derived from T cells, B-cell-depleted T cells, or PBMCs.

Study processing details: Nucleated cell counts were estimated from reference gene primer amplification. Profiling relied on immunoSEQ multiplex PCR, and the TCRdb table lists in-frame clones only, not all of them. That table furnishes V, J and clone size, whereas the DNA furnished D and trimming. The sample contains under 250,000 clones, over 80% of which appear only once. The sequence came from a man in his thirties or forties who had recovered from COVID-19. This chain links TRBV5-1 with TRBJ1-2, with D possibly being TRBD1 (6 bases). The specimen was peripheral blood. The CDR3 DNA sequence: TGCGCCAGCAGCCCCCAAGGGGGAGGGGACTATGGCTACACCTTC. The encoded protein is CASSPQGGGDYGYTF.